This TCR beta chain is from a study of PD-L1 blockade in urothelial cancer. Study-level background: Timepoints chosen for blood analysis were 3 weeks (second dose) and 6 weeks after treatment start. Median T cell yield per blood sample was 140,000 to 150,000 cells.

The germline CDR1 and CDR2 sequences are SGHTA and FQGNSA. The length of the CDR3 is 17 residues. J gave up 2 bases and V 0 bases, and 5 bases lay outside the gene matches. Each PCR received spiked synthetic TCR analog templates. Libraries were prepared by immunoSEQ multiplex PCR; TCRdb keeps only in-frame clonotypes and omits some of them. In the table there are roughly 87,000 clones, roughly 87% of which are singletons. Locally advanced or metastatic urothelial carcinoma was present in patients. This chain links TRBV7-2 with TRBJ2-3; 10 bases map to TRBD2. This TCR was recovered from a woman aged 70 to 79 with urothelial cancer. The sample in question was PBMCs, obtained around atezolizumab (anti-PD-L1) treatment. The CDR3 DNA follows: TGTGCCAGCAGCTTAGCCCCTAGCGGGGGTTCCACAGATACGCAGTATTTT. Its protein product is CASSLAPSGGSTDTQYF.